The 21 T cell receptor beta chains presented below share a single source sample, sequenced in a study of shared T cell receptors in the human thymus. Clones were sequenced by immunoSEQ multiplex PCR, and TCRdb holds only the in-frame ones, with some missing. The repertoire holds roughly 710,000 clones, with 70% to 90% as singletons. The data were also submitted as part of a second study, on human thymus T cells.

Sequencing used thymocytes. These TCRs come from a girl less than two years old with a congenital heart defect.

This chain connects TRBV9 to TRBJ2-1; 11 bases are shared with TRBD1. The CDR3 is 21 amino acids. V was pared by 0 bases and J by 5 bases, with 19 bases of the junction left unmatched. Germline V gene data show CDR1 as SGDLS and CDR2 as YYNGEE. The CDR3 bases are TGTGCCAGCAGCGTAGATAGACCGGACAGGGGGCCTCAATTCGACCACAATGAGCAGTTCTTC. Translated, it gives CASSVDRPDRGPQFDHNEQFF.

The genes are TRBV7-8 and TRBJ1-5, with a weak D call TRBD1 (6 bases). V shed 0 bases and J shed 3 bases, with 12 bases lying between them. CDR3 size: 16 residues. Per germline, CDR1 SGHVS and CDR2 FQNEAQ. The CDR3 protein is CASSLALRGSNQPQHF. The CDR3 nucleotides are TGTGCCAGCAGCTTAGCCCTCAGGGGTTCCAATCAGCCCCAGCATTTT. Full variable domain (missing parts from reference TRBV7-8 and TRBJ1-5): GAGVSQSPRYKVAKRGQDVALRCDPISGHVSLFWYQQALGQGPEFLTYFQNEAQLDKSGLPSDRFFAERPEGSVSTLKIQRTQQEDSAVYLCASSLALRGSNQPQHFGDGTRLSIL.

The genes are TRBV12-5 and TRBJ1-2; TRBD1 might be the D (6 bases). Germline loops: CDR1 LGHNT, CDR2 FRNRAP. V was clipped by 2 bases and J by 7 bases, with 11 bases between them. This CDR3 spans 13 amino acids. The CDR3 region is CASGLNLDSGYTF. The CDR3, as DNA: TGTGCTAGTGGTTTGAATCTGGACAGTGGCTACACCTTC.

There are a few counts of this clone. This sequence joins TRBV4-1 and TRBJ2-5; TRBD1 might be the D (7 bases). V was clipped by 1 base and J by 4 bases, with 22 bases between them. The V gene's germline CDR1 is MGHRA and CDR2 YSYEKL. This CDR3 spans 18 amino acids. The CDR3 sequence: CASSQAVPQGTRGETQYF. Here the CDR3 DNA reads TGCGCCAGCAGCCAAGCTGTTCCACAGGGGACTCGGGGAGAGACCCAGTACTTC.

This sequence joins TRBV7-2 and TRBJ2-2; 9 nucleotides line up with TRBD2. Germline trimming cut 1 base from V and 3 bases from J; bases unmatched to any gene: 9. Germline-derived CDR1 and CDR2 are SGHTA and FQGNSA. This CDR3 has 18 amino acids. This CDR3 is CASSLEGSRGGYTGELFF. The CDR3 nucleotides read TGTGCCAGCAGCTTAGAAGGGTCGCGGGGGGGATACACCGGGGAGCTGTTTTTT.

In this sample, this clone turned up a few times. This chain links TRBV12-5 with TRBJ2-7; D may be TRBD2 (5 bases). V was shortened by 7 bases and J by 2 bases, with 24 bases between the two germline ends. The germline V gene encodes CDR1 LGHNT and CDR2 FRNRAP. The CDR3 loop spans 17 amino acids. For the CDR3, the DNA is TGTGCTAGTGCTATACCGCGACCTACCGGGAACACCTACGAGCAGTACTTC. Amino acids: CASAIPRPTGNTYEQYF.

DNA of the CDR3: TGCGCCAGCAGCGCGCTATCAGGGGACAGGGGGTTGCATACGCAGTATTTT. Its translation: CASSALSGDRGLHTQYF. The chain couples TRBV5-1 to TRBJ2-3, with 11 bases fitting TRBD1. Germline V gene data show CDR1 as SGHRS and CDR2 as YFSETQ. V lost 4 bases, J lost 7 bases, and 14 bases stayed unmatched. The CDR3 consists of 17 residues. Full variable domain (missing parts from reference TRBV5-1 and TRBJ2-3): KAGVTQTPRYLIKTRGQQVTLSCSPISGHRSVSWYQQTPGQGLQFLFEYFSETQRNKGNFPGRFSGRQFSNSRSEMNVSTLELGDSALYLCASSALSGDRGLHTQYFGPGTRLTVL.

In the case of this clone: This sample includes further DNA sequences coding for the same CDR3. This chain uses TRBV11-2 with TRBJ1-5, with D possibly matching TRBD1 (6 bases). The ends were cut back, 4 bases at V and 4 bases at J, with 11 bases in the middle. This CDR3 is 14 amino acids long. From germline, CDR1 is SGHAT and CDR2 FQNNGV. CDR3 bases: TGTGCCAGCAGCTCCGGACAGCTTAATCAGCCCCAGCATTTT. Translation: CASSSGQLNQPQHF.

This chain links TRBV7-6 with TRBJ1-5; TRBD1 aligns across 9 bases. CDR1 is SGHVS and CDR2 is FNYEAQ in the germline V gene. This CDR3 region has 17 residues. With V trimmed by 0 bases and J by 7 bases, 10 bases remained unmatched. The chain's CDR3 is CASSLAPQGAFIQPQHF. The DNA of the CDR3 is TGTGCCAGCAGCTTAGCCCCACAGGGGGCATTTATCCAGCCCCAGCATTTT.

J is TRBJ1-1 and V is TRBV19; D call uncertain. CDR3 size: 14 residues. Trimming cost V 3 bases and J 0 bases, with 8 bases left between them. CDR1 and CDR2 from the germline V gene are LNHDA and SQIVND (reference sequence). In nucleotides, the CDR3 is TGTGCCAGTAGTATTGTCTTCGTGAACACTGAAGCTTTCTTT. This gives the protein CASSIVFVNTEAFF.

This clone was recorded once. V usage is TRBV4-1 and J usage is TRBJ2-7; 8 bases line up with TRBD2. The CDR3 extends over 15 amino acids. CDR1 is MGHRA and CDR2 is YSYEKL in the germline V gene. The trim removed 0 bases at V and 3 bases at J, leaving 4 bases unmatched. The CDR3 region has the DNA TGCGCCAGCAGCCAAGAGAAGCGGGAGATCTACGAGCAGTACTTC. Translating gives CASSQEKREIYEQYF.

V gene TRBV7-6 combines with J gene TRBJ2-1; 14 nucleotides match TRBD2. V lost 5 bases and J lost 9; bases outside the gene matches: 6. The CDR3 has 15 amino acids. Germline V CDR1 and CDR2: SGHVS, FNYEAQ. The CDR3, as DNA: TGTGCCAGCAGCAAGGGACTAGCGGGGGAGGGTGAGCAGTTCTTC. Residues: CASSKGLAGEGEQFF.

This clone was seen a single time. The chain uses TRBV4-1 and TRBJ2-5; tentative D call: TRBD2 (6 bases). The CDR3 is 16 residues long. The V end lost 4 bases, the J end lost 9 bases, and 24 bases lay between the germline ends. From germline, CDR1 is MGHRA and CDR2 YSYEKL. CDR3 sequence reads: CASSRHNPAGLWAQYF. DNA of the CDR3: TGCGCCAGCAGCCGACACAACCCAGCGGGTTTGTGGGCCCAGTACTTC.

The V and J genes are TRBV11-2 and TRBJ2-3; tentatively, D is TRBD2 (6 bases). Germline V gene lookup returns CDR1 SGHAT and CDR2 FQNNGV. Trimming removed 0 bases at V and 4 bases at J, with 26 bases between. The CDR3 length is 20 residues. CDR3 sequence reads: CASSLELSGASRGLADTQYF. CDR3 nucleotides: TGTGCCAGCAGCTTAGAGTTGAGTGGGGCTAGCCGGGGGTTAGCAGATACGCAGTATTTT.

This chain connects TRBV5-1 to TRBJ1-4; 9 nucleotides agree with TRBD1. The germline CDR1 and CDR2 sequences are SGHRS and YFSETQ. This CDR3 region has 19 residues. V was clipped by 4 bases and J by 8 bases; unmatched bases: 21. The CDR3 spells CASSVHRGQGLFSVEKLFF. The CDR3 nucleotides are TGCGCCAGCAGCGTGCACCGGGGACAGGGCTTATTCTCCGTCGAAAAACTGTTTTTT.

The chain is built from TRBV7-3 and TRBJ2-2; 7 nucleotides line up with TRBD2. Germline CDR1 and CDR2: SGHTA and FQGTGA. The CDR3 length is 17 residues. The ends lost 1 base at V and 3 bases at J; junction bases unmatched: 8. This chain's CDR3 is CASSLRGLDSDTGELFF. DNA for the CDR3: TGTGCCAGCAGCTTAAGAGGACTAGATTCGGACACCGGGGAGCTGTTTTTT. Drawing the rest from reference TRBV7-3 and TRBJ2-2, the complete variable domain is GAGVSQTPSNKVTEKGKYVELRCDPISGHTALYWYRQSLGQGPEFLIYFQGTGAADDSGLPNDRFFAVRPEGSVSTLKIQRTERGDSAVYLCASSLRGLDSDTGELFFGEGSRLTVL.

This chain uses TRBV10-3 with TRBJ2-7; perhaps TRBD2 as D (6 bases). Germline CDR1 and CDR2: ENHRY and SYGVKD. V lost 6 bases to trimming and J lost 0 bases, with 12 bases between them. The CDR3 totals 14 residues. CDR3 sequence reads: CAIRGLTNSYEQYF. The CDR3 region has the DNA TGTGCCATCAGGGGACTCACAAACTCCTACGAGCAGTACTTC.

The chain couples TRBV5-1 to TRBJ2-1; no firm D call. Trimming removed 1 base at V and 5 bases at J, with 7 bases between. CDR3 length: 13 amino acids. Germline lookup yields CDR1 SGHRS and CDR2 YFSETQ. The CDR3: CASSLSRHNEQFF. CDR3 bases: TGCGCCAGCAGCTTGTCCAGGCACAATGAGCAGTTCTTC.

The V gene is TRBV7-9, the J gene TRBJ1-2; D is unresolved. The germline V and J ends were trimmed by 5 bases and 0 bases, with 13 bases remaining between them. Germline assignment: CDR1 SEHNR and CDR2 FQNEAQ (reference sequence). The CDR3 is 15 residues long. The CDR3 sequence is CASSGAEGANYGYTF. The CDR3 coding sequence is TGTGCCAGCAGCGGCGCCGAGGGAGCTAACTATGGCTACACCTTC.

This sequence joins TRBV5-6 and TRBJ2-1; TRBD1 agrees at 10 bases. The length of the CDR3 is 15 residues. CDR1 and CDR2 from the germline V gene are SGHDT and YYEEEE. V dropped 4 bases and J dropped 5; count of bases not matched to a gene: 6. CDR3 nucleotides: TGTGCCAGCAGCACTACCGGGACAGGGGACAATGAGCAGTTCTTC. This encodes CASSTTGTGDNEQFF.

This clone has only one observation. The rearrangement links TRBV25-1 to TRBJ1-1; 8 bases align to TRBD1. The V and J ends lost 1 base and 1 base, in that order; junction bases with no gene match: 8. Germline assignment: CDR1 MGHDK and CDR2 SYGVNS. The CDR3 runs 17 residues. The chain's CDR3 is CASSESDRGPPNTEAFF. CDR3 nucleotide sequence: TGTGCCAGCAGTGAATCCGACAGGGGCCCACCGAACACTGAAGCTTTCTTT.